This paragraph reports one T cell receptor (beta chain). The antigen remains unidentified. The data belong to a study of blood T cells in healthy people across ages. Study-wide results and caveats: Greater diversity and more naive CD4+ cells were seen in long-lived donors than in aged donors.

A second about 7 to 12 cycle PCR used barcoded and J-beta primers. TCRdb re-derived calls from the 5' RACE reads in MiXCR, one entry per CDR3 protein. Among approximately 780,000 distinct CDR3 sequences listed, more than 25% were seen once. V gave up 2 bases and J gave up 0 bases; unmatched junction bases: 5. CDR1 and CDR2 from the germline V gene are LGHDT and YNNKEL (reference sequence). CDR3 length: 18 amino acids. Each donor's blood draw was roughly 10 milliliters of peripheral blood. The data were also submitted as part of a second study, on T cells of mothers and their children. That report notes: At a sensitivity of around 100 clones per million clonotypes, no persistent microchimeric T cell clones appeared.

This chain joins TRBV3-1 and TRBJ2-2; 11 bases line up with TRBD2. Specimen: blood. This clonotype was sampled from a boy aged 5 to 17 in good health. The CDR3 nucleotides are TGTGCCAGCAGCCAATCACTAGCGGGAGCCGCGAACACCGGGGAGCTGTTTTTT. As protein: CASSQSLAGAANTGELFF.